In this sample, the clone carrying this TCR beta chain turned up a few times. This sample is drawn from a study of blood T cell repertoires in COVID-19. V dropped 6 bases and J dropped 5 bases, with 13 bases sitting between them. The CDR3 is 13 amino acids. Germline V gene lookup returns CDR1 MNHEY and CDR2 SVGAGI. Per the original data handling: Amplified reference gene primers provided the basis for estimating nucleated cell counts. This table comes from immunoSEQ multiplex PCR, and its TCRdb copy is limited to in-frame clones, with some not included. The V and J calls and clone size come from that table; D and trimming were worked out from the DNA. The sample holds under 350,000 clones, approximately 88% seen once.

The sequenced sample consisted of PBMCs or T cells enriched from blood (not recorded which). This sequence was found in a woman between 35 and 50 years old who had recovered from COVID-19. The V call is TRBV6-5, the J call TRBJ1-1; weak D call: TRBD1 (5 bases). CDR3 region: CASRPNGGTEAFF. The CDR3 DNA is TGTGCCAGCAGACCCAACGGGGGTACTGAAGCTTTCTTT.